The next 5 T cell receptor beta chains were all read from a single sample in a study of T cell repertoires in cytomegalovirus infection. TCRdb independently ran MiXCR on the reads; one entry per CDR3 protein. The sample has almost 500,000 distinct CDR3 sequences, roughly 10% seen once. Sequenced sample: PBMCs. The receptors were sampled from a human donor in good health (CMV status not recorded). Some clones in this sample may be carry-over from other donors' samples.

This clonotype appeared many times. This rearrangement joins TRBV6-6 to TRBJ2-7; D is undetermined. The CDR3 length is 16 residues. CDR1 is MNHNY, CDR2 SVGAGI, per germline (reference sequence). Trimming removed 0 bases at V and 4 bases at J, with 16 bases between. In nucleotides, the CDR3 is TGTGCCAGCAGTTACTCGAATGGGTTATTTACTTACGAGCAGTACTTC. This encodes CASSYSNGLFTYEQYF.

In its sample, this clonotype was seen many times. This chain uses TRBV7-8 with TRBJ1-2; D gene unclear. Trimming removed 1 base at V and 6 bases at J, with 9 bases between. The germline V gene has CDR1 SGHVS and CDR2 FQNEAQ. CDR3 length: 13 amino acids. The CDR3 DNA reads as TGTGCCAGCAGCTTAGGCGTGGACGATGGCTACACCTTC. Encoded protein: CASSLGVDDGYTF.

The CDR3 spells CSATFRKTSYQETQYF. The DNA for the CDR3 is TGCAGTGCCACTTTCCGCAAGACTAGTTACCAAGAGACCCAGTACTTC. The chain recombines TRBV20-1 with TRBJ2-5; possible D gene TRBD2, 6 bases. V was shortened by 6 bases and J by 0 bases, with 20 bases between the two germline ends. Germline assignment: CDR1 DFQATT and CDR2 SNEGSKA (reference sequence). The length of the CDR3 is 16 residues.

This clonotype was counted ten times or more. The V and J genes are TRBV5-4 and TRBJ1-2; 7 nucleotides line up with TRBD1. The junction had 4 bases not matched to a gene; V was cut back by 0 bases and J by 2 bases. Germline V gene sequence: CDR1 SGHNT, CDR2 YYREEE (reference sequence). The CDR3 consists of 15 residues. The CDR3 spells CASSLVRQGNYGYTF. CDR3 in DNA: TGTGCCAGCAGCTTGGTACGACAGGGCAACTATGGCTACACCTTC.

This clonotype has a count of ten or more. The chain has TRBV7-3 and TRBJ2-2, with 7 bases matching TRBD2. V dropped 1 base and J dropped 2; count of bases not matched to a gene: 4. The CDR3 runs to 16 residues. Germline-derived CDR1 and CDR2 are SGHTA and FQGTGA. As DNA, the CDR3 is TGTGCCAGCAGCTTAAGAAGCGGGGCTAACACCGGGGAGCTGTTTTTT. Amino acids: CASSLRSGANTGELFF.